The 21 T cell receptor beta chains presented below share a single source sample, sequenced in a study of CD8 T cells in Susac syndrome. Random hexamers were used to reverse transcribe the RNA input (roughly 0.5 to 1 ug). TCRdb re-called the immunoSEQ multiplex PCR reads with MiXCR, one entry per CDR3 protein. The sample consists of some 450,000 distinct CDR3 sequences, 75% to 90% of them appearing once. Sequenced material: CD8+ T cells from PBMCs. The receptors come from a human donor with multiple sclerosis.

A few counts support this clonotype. CDR3 coding DNA: TGTGCCTGGAGGGGACAGCCGAACACTGAAGCTTTCTTT. Its protein is CAWRGQPNTEAFF. This chain links TRBV30 with TRBJ1-1, with 7 bases fitting TRBD1. Germline V lookup: CDR1 GTSNPN, CDR2 SVGIG (reference sequence). The CDR3 has 13 amino acids. After removal of 3 bases from V and 1 base from J, the junction contained 2 bases not matched to a gene.

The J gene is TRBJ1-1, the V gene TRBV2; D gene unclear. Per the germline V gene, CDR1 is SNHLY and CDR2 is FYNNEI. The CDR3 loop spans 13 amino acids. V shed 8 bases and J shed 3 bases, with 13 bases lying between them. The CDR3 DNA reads TGTGCCAGCCAGCCTTTTAGGGACACTGAAGCTTTCTTT. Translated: CASQPFRDTEAFF.

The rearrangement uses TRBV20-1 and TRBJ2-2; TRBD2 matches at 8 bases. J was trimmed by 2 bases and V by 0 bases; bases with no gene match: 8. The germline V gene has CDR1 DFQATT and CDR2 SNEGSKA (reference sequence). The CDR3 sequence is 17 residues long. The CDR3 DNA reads TGCAGTGCTAGAGATGACGGGAGGGGACTTAACACCGGGGAGCTGTTTTTT. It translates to CSARDDGRGLNTGELFF.

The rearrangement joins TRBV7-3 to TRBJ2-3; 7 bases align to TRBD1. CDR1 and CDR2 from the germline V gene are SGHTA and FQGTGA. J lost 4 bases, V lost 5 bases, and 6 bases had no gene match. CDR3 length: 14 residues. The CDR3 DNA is TGTGCCAGCAGCGAACAGGGGTTCCCAGATACGCAGTATTTT. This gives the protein CASSEQGFPDTQYF.

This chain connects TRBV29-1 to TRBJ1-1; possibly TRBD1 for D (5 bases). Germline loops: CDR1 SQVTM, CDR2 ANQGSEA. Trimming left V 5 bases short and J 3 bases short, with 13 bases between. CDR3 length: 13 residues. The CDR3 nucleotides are TGCAGCGTTACCCCCCAGGGATACACTGAAGCTTTCTTT. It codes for CSVTPQGYTEAFF.

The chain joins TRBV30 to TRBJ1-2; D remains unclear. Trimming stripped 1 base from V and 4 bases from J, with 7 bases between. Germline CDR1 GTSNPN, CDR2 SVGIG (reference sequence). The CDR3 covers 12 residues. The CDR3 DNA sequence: TGTGCCTGGAGTGGACGAGGCTATGGCTACACCTTC. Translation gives CAWSGRGYGYTF.

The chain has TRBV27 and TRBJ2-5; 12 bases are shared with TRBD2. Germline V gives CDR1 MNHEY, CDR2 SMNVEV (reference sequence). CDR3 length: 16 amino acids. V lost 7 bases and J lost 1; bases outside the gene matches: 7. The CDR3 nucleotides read TGTGCCAGCACCCGACTAGCGGGAGCGCTCCAAGAGACCCAGTACTTC. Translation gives CASTRLAGALQETQYF.

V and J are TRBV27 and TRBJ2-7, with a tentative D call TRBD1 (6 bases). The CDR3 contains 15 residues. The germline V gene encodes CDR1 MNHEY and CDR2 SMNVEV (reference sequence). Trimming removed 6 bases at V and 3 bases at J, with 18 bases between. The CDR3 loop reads CASSLDSVGLYEQYF. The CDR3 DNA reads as TGTGCCAGCAGCCTGGACAGTGTCGGTCTCTACGAGCAGTACTTC.

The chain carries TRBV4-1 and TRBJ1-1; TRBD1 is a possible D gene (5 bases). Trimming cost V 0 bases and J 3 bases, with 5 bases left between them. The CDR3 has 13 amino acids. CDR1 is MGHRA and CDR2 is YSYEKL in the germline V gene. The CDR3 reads CASSQDRDTEAFF. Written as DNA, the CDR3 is TGCGCCAGCAGCCAAGACAGGGACACTGAAGCTTTCTTT.

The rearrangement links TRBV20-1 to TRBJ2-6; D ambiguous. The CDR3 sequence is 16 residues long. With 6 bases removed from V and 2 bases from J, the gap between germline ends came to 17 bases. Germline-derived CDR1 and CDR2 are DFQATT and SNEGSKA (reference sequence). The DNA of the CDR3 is TGCAGTGCCGGGTGGATAGGATCTCCTGGGGCCAACGTCCTGACTTTC. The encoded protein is CSAGWIGSPGANVLTF.

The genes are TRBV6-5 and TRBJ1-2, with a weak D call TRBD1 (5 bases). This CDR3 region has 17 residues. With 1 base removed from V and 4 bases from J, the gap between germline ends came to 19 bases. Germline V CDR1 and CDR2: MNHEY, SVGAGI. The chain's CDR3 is CASSYYSTAPRFYGYTF. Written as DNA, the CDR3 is TGTGCCAGCAGTTACTATTCGACAGCTCCTCGCTTCTATGGCTACACCTTC.

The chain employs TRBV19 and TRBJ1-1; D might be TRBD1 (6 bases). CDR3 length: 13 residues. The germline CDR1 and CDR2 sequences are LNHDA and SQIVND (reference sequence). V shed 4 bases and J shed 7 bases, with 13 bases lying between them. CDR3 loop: CASSNPAGVEAFF. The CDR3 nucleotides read TGTGCCAGTAGTAACCCTGCAGGGGTTGAAGCTTTCTTT.

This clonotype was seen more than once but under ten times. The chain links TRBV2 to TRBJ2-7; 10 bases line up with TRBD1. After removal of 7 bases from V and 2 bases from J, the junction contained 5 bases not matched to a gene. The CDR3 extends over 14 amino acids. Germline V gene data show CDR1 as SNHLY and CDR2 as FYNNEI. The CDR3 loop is CASNPGQGTYEQYF. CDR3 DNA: TGTGCCAGCAACCCGGGACAGGGGACCTACGAGCAGTACTTC.

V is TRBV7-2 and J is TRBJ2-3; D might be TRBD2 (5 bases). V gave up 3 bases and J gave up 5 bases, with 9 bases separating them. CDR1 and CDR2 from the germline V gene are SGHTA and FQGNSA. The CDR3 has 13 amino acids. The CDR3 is CASSFTEEDTQYF. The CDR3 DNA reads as TGTGCCAGCAGCTTTACGGAGGAAGATACGCAGTATTTT.

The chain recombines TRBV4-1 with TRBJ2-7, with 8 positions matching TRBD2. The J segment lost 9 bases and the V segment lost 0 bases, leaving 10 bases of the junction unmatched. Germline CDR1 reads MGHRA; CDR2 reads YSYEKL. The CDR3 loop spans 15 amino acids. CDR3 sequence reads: CASSQDASGSRGQYF. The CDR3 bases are TGCGCCAGCAGCCAAGATGCCAGCGGGAGTAGGGGGCAGTACTTC.

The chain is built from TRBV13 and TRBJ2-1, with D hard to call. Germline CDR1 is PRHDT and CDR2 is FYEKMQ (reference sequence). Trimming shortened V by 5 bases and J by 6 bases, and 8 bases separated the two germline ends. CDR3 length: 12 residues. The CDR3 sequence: CASSREANEQFF. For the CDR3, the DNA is TGTGCCAGCAGCCGAGAAGCCAATGAGCAGTTCTTC.

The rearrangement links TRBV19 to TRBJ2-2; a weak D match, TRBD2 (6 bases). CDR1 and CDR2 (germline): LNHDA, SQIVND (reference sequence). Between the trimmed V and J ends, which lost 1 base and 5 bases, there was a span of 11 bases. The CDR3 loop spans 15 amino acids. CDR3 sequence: CASSIGGGGTGELFF. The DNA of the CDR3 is TGTGCCAGTAGTATAGGGGGAGGCGGGACCGGGGAGCTGTTTTTT.

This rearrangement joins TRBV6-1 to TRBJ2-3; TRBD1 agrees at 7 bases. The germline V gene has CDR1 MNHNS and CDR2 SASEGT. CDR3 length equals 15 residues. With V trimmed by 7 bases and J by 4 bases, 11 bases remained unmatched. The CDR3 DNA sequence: TGTGCCAGCACCGTGACCATGACAGGGCCAGATACGCAGTATTTT. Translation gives CASTVTMTGPDTQYF.

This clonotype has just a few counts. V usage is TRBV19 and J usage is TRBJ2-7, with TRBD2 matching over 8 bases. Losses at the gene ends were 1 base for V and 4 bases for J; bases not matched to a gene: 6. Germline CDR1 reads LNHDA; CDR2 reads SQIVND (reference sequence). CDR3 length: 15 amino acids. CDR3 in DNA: TGTGCCAGTAGTATAGCGGGAGGGCCCGGATACGAGCAGTACTTC. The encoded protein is CASSIAGGPGYEQYF.

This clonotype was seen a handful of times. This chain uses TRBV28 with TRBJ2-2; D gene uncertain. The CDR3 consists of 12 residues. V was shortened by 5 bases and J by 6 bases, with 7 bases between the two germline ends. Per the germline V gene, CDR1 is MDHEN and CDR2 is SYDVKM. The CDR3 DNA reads TGTGCCAGCAGTCCCCCTCCCGGGGAGCTGTTTTTT. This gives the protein CASSPPPGELFF.

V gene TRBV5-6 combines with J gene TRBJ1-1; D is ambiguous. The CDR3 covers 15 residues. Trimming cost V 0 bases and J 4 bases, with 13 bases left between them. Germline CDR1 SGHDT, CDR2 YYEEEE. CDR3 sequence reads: CASSLAGGRGTEAFF. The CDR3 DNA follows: TGTGCCAGCAGCTTGGCCGGAGGGCGCGGCACTGAAGCTTTCTTT.